A selection of T cell receptor beta chains follows, all from one sample in a study of beta chain features in type 1 diabetes. The repertoire was sequenced with immunoSEQ multiplex PCR; TCRdb's copy has only in-frame clones and lacks some. Of about 640,000 clones in the sample, under 15% were seen once. The specimen was naive CD4+ T cells from blood. These receptor sequences come from a man aged 30 to 45 with type 1 diabetes. The CDR3 runs from the conserved cysteine through the conserved F or W. Fields, in order: CDR3 protein, CDR3 DNA, V gene, clone size, D gene, J gene. A D gene is named only where the DNA matches it firmly. The size of a clone is reported for some rows only, either as once, few or many, or as a class for expanded clones.

CASTGLNTGELFF | TGTGCCAGCACTGGGTTGAACACCGGGGAGCTGTTTTTT | TRBV2 | few | NA | TRBJ2-2
CASSLAVAGGGQPQHF | TGTGCCAGCAGCTTAGCGGTGGCAGGGGGCGGTCAGCCCCAGCATTTT | TRBV7-2 | few | TRBD1 | TRBJ1-5
CASNLQGTDTQYF | TGTGCCAGCAACTTACAGGGCACAGATACGCAGTATTTT | TRBV6-5 | few | NA | TRBJ2-3
CASSLVSAVPNEKLFF | TGCGCCAGCAGCTTGGTCTCCGCGGTCCCGAATGAAAAACTGTTTTTT | TRBV5-1 | NA | NA | TRBJ1-4
CAWIRDRTSYEQYF | TGTGCCTGGATCAGGGACAGGACCTCCTACGAGCAGTACTTC | TRBV30 | NA | TRBD1 | TRBJ2-7
CASSQGGDYEQYF | TGTGCCAGCAGCCAAGGAGGGGACTACGAGCAGTACTTC | TRBV4-2 | few | NA | TRBJ2-7
CASSSDSPGVQYF | TGTGCCAGCAGCTCCGATAGTCCAGGGGTTCAGTACTTC | TRBV7-3 | few | NA | TRBJ2-4
CASRWTGQGFSYEQYF | TGTGCCAGCCGCTGGACGGGACAGGGGTTCTCCTACGAGCAGTACTTC | TRBV10-3 | NA | TRBD1 | TRBJ2-7
CASSPRGGTYEQYF | TGCGCCAGCAGCCCTCGGGGAGGGACCTACGAGCAGTACTTC | TRBV5-1 | NA | TRBD2 | TRBJ2-7
CASSLAGQSTDTQYF | TGTGCCAGTAGTCTAGCGGGGCAGAGCACAGATACGCAGTATTTT | TRBV19 | few | TRBD2 | TRBJ2-3
CASRDPSGPLVYGQYF | TGTGCCAGCAGGGACCCTAGCGGCCCTTTAGTTTACGGGCAGTATTTT | TRBV7-2 | NA | TRBD2 | TRBJ2-3